The 2 T cell receptor beta chains below come from one sample, sequenced in a study of T-cell memory formation after mild COVID-19. Each CDR3 protein is one row after TCRdb ran MiXCR on the 5' RACE reads. The top ten hold approximately 2.4% of the sample, which has about 190,000 distinct CDR3 sequences, 18% seen once. The sequenced material came from PBMCs or a T cell subset sorted from them (not recorded which). The receptors were gathered from an adult woman who had mild COVID-19 (a few samples of this study predate the infection). Cell type and time point are not known.

This clonotype was picked up a small number of times. The CDR3: CASSDRLTYEQYF. The CDR3 region has the DNA TGTGCCAGCAGTGACCGTCTAACGTACGAGCAGTACTTC. The chain carries TRBV6-1 and TRBJ2-7; D not resolved. Deletions cut 3 bases from V and 4 bases from J, with 10 bases between. Germline CDR1 is MNHNS and CDR2 is SASEGT. This CDR3 has 13 amino acids.

This clonotype was picked up a small number of times. The rearrangement uses TRBV24-1 and TRBJ2-3, with D unresolved. CDR1 is KGHDR, CDR2 SFDVKD, per germline. V gave up 5 bases and J gave up 3 bases, with 11 bases separating them. The CDR3 is 14 residues long. CDR3 amino acids: CATSAWSDTDTQYF. Here the CDR3 DNA reads TGTGCCACCAGTGCTTGGTCGGATACAGATACGCAGTATTTT.